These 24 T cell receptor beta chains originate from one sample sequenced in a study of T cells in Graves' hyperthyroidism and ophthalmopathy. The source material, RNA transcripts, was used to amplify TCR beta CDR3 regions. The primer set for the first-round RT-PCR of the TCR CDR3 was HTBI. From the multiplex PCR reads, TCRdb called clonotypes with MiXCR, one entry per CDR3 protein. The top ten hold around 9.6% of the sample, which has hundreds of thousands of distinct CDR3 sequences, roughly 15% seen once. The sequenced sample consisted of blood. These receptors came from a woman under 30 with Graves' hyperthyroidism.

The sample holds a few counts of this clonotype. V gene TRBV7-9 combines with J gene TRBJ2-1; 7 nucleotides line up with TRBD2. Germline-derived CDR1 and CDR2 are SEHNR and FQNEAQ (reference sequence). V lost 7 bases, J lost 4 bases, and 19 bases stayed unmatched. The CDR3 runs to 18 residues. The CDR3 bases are TGTGCCAGCACCGTTACGCGGGGACGCGGGAGCGGGTACAATGAGCAGTTCTTC. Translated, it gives CASTVTRGRGSGYNEQFF.

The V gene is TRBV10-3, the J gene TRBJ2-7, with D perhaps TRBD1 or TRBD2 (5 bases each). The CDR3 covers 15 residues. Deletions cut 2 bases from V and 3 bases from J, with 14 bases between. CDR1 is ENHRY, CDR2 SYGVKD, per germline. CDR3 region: CAISELGPNDYEQYF. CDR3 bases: TGTGCCATCAGTGAGCTGGGACCCAACGACTACGAGCAGTACTTC.

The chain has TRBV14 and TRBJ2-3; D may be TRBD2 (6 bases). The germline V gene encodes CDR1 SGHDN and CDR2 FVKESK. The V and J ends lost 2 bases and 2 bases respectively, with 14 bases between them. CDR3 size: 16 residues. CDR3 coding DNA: TGTGCCAGCAGCCAAAGGTCAGCGGGTGACACAGATACGCAGTATTTT. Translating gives CASSQRSAGDTDTQYF.

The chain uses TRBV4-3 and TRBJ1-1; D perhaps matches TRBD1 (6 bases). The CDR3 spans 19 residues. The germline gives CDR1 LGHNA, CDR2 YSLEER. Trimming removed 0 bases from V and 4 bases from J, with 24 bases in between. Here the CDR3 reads CASSQETPRGYKYGTEAFF. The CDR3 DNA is TGCGCCAGCAGCCAAGAGACTCCCAGGGGCTATAAATATGGCACTGAAGCTTTCTTT.

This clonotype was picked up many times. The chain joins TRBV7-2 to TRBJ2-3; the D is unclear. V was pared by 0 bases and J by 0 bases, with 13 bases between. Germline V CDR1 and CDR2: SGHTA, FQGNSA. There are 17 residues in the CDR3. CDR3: CASSLAEFSTSTDTQYF. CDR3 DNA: TGTGCCAGCAGCTTAGCGGAGTTTTCAACTAGCACAGATACGCAGTATTTT.

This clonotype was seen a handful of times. As DNA, the CDR3 is TGTGCCAGCAGTTACCTAATACCCGGGACAGCTAGCGGGAAACGGCGGGAGCAGTACTTC. Its protein is CASSYLIPGTASGKRREQYF. The chain employs TRBV6-6 and TRBJ2-7; 9 nucleotides line up with TRBD2. Losses at the gene ends were 2 bases for V and 7 bases for J; bases not matched to a gene: 24. The length of the CDR3 is 20 residues. CDR1 and CDR2 from the germline V gene are MNHNY and SVGAGI (reference sequence).

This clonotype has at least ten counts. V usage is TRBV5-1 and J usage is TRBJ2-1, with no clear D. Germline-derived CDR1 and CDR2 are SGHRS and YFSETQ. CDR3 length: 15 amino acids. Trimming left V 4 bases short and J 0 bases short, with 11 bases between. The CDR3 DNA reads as TGCGCCAGCAGCCCCGACTCAAGCTCCTACAATGAGCAGTTCTTC. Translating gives CASSPDSSSYNEQFF.

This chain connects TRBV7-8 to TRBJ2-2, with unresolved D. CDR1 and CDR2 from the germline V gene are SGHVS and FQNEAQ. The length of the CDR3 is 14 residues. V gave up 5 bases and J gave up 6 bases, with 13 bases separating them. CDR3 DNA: TGTGCCAGCAGCACATCCTCGGCACCCGGGGAGCTGTTTTTT. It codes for CASSTSSAPGELFF.

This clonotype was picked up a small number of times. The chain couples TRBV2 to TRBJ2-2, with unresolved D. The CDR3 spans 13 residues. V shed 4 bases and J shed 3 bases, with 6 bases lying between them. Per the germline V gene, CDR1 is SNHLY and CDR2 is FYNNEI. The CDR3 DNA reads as TGTGCCAGCAGTGTACCAGACACCGGGGAGCTGTTTTTT. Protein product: CASSVPDTGELFF.

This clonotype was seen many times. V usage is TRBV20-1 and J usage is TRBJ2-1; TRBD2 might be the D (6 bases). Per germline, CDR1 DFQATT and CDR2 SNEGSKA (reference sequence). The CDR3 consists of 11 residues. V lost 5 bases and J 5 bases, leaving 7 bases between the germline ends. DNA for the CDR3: TGCAGTGCTCGGAGGGACAATGAGCAGTTCTTC. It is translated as CSARRDNEQFF.

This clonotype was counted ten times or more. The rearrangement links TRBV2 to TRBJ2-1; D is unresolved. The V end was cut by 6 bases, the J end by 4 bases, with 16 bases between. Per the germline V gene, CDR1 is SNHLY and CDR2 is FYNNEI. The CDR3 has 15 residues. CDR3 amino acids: CASSHEAHLYNEQFF. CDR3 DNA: TGTGCCAGCAGCCACGAGGCCCACCTTTACAATGAGCAGTTCTTC.

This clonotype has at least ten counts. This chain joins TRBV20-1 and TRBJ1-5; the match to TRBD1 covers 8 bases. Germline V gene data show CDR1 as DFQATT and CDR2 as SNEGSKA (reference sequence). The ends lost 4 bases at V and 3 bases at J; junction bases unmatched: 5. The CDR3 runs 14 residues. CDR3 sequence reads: CSAIGTGFNQPQHF. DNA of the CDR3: TGCAGTGCTATCGGGACAGGCTTCAATCAGCCCCAGCATTTT.

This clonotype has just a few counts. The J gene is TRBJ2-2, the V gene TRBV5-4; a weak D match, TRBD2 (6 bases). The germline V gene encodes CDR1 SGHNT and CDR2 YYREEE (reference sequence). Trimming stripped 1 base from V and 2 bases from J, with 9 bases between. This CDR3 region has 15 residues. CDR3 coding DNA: TGTGCCAGCAGCTTGTGGCGGGACAACACCGGGGAGCTGTTTTTT. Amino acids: CASSLWRDNTGELFF.

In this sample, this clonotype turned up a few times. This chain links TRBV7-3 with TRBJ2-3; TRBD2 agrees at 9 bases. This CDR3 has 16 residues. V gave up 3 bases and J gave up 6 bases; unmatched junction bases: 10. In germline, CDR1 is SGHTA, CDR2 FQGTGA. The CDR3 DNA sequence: TGTGCCAGCAGCTTGGGACTAGCCCGGGGGACGGATACGCAGTATTTT. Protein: CASSLGLARGTDTQYF.

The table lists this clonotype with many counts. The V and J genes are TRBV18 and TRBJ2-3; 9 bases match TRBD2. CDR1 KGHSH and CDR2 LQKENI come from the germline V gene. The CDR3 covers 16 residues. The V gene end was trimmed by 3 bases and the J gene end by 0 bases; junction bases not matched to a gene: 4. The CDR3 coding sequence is TGTGCCAGCTCACCTCTTCTAGCGGGAAGCACAGATACGCAGTATTTT. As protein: CASSPLLAGSTDTQYF.

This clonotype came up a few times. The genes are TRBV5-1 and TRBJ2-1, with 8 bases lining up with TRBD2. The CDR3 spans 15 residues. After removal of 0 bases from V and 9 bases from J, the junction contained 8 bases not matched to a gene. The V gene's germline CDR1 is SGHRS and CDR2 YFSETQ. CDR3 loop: CASSLDSVGGGEQFF. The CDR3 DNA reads TGCGCCAGCAGCTTGGATAGCGTCGGGGGGGGTGAGCAGTTCTTC.

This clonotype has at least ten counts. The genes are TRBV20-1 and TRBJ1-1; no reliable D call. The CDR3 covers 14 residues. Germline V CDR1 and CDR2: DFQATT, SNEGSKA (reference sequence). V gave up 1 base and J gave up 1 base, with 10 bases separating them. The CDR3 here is CSARVYTQNTEAFF. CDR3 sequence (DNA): TGCAGTGCTAGAGTTTACACCCAGAACACTGAAGCTTTCTTT.

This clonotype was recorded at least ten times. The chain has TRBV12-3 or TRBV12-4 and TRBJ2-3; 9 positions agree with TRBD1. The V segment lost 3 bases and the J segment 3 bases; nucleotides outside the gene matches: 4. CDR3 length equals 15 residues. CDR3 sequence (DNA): TGTGCCAGCAGTTTTGGGGACAGGGTGACAGATACGCAGTATTTT. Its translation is CASSFGDRVTDTQYF.

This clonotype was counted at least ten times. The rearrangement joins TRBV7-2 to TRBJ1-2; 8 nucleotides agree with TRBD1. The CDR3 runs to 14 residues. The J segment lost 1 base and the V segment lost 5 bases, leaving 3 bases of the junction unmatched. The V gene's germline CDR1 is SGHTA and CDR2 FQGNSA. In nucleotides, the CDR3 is TGTGCCAGCAGCGCGACAGGGGTTAACTATGGCTACACCTTC. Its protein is CASSATGVNYGYTF.

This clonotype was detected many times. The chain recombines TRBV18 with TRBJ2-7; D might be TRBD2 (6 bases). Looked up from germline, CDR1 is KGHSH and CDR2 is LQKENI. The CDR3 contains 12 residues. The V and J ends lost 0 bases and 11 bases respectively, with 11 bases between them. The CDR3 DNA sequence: TGTGCCAGCTCACCACCTAGTCGGGAGAAGTACTTC. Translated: CASSPPSREKYF.

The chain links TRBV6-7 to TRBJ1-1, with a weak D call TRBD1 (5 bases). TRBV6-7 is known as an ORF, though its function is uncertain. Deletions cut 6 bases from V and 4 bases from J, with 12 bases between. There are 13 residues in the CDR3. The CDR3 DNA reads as TGTGCCAGCAGCCGCACGGGACGCACTGAAGCTTTCTTT. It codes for CASSRTGRTEAFF.

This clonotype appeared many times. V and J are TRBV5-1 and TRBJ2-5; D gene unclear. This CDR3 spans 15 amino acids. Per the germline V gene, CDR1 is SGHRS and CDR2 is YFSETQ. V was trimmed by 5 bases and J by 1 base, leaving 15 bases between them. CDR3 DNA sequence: TGCGCCAGCAGGGCCCGGTTCGGTTCCCAAGAGACCCAGTACTTC. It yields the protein CASRARFGSQETQYF. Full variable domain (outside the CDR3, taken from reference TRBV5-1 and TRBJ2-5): KAGVTQTPRYLIKTRGQQVTLSCSPISGHRSVSWYQQTPGQGLQFLFEYFSETQRNKGNFPGRFSGRQFSNSRSEMNVSTLELGDSALYLCASRARFGSQETQYFGPGTRLLVL.

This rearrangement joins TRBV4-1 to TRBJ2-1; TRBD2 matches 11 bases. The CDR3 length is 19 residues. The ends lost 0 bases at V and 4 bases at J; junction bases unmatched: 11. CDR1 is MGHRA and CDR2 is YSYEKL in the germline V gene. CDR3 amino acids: CASSQDLRGGTSGYNEQFF. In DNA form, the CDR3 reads TGCGCCAGCAGCCAAGATCTTCGAGGCGGGACTAGCGGATACAATGAGCAGTTCTTC.

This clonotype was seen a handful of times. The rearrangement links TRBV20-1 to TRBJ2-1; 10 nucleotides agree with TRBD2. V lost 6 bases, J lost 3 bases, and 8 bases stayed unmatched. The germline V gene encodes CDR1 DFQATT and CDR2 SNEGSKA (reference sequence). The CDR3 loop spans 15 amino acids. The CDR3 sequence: CSAAKREGLYNEQFF. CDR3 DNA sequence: TGCAGTGCCGCCAAGCGGGAGGGCCTCTACAATGAGCAGTTCTTC.